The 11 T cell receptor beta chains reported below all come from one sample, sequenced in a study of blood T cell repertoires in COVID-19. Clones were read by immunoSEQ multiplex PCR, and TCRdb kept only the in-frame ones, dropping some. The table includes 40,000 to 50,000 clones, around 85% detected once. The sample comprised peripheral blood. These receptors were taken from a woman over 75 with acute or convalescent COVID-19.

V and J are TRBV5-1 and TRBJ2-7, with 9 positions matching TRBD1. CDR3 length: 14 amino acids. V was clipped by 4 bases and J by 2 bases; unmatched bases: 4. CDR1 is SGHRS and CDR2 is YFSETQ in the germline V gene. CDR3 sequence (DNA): TGCGCCAGCAGCATGGGGACAGGGACCTACGAGCAGTACTTC. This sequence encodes CASSMGTGTYEQYF.

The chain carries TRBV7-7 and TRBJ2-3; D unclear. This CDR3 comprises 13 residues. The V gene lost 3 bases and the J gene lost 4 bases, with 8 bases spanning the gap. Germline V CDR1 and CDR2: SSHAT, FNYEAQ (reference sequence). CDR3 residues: CASSFQAADTQYF. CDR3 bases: TGTGCCAGCAGCTTTCAGGCTGCAGATACGCAGTATTTT.

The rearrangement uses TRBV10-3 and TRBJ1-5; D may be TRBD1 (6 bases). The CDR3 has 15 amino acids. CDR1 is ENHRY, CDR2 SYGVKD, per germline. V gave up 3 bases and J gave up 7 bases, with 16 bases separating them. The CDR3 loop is CAISDRGGAQQPQHF. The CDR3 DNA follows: TGTGCCATCAGTGACCGGGGGGGGGCTCAGCAGCCCCAGCATTTT.

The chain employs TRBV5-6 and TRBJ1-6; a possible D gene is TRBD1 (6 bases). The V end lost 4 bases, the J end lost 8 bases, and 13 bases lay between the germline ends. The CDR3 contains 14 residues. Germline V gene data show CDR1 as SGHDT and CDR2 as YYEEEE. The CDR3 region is CASSSIAGDSPLHF. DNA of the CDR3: TGTGCCAGCAGCAGTATCGCAGGGGATTCACCCCTCCACTTT.

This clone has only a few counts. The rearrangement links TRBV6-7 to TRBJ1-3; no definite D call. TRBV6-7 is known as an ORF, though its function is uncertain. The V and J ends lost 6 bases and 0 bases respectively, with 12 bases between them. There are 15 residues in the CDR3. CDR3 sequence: CASRHTELSGNTIYF. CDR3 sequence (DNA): TGTGCCAGCAGACACACAGAGCTCTCTGGAAACACCATATATTTT.

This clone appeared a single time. CDR3 DNA: TGTGCCAGCACCCCACCGGGAACGTATGAGCAGTTCTTC. Protein: CASTPPGTYEQFF. The J gene is TRBJ2-1, the V gene TRBV6-5; weak D call: TRBD2 (5 bases). The germline V gene encodes CDR1 MNHEY and CDR2 SVGAGI. The CDR3 has 13 amino acids. Trimming took off 7 bases at V and 8 bases at J, with 15 bases between the two ends.

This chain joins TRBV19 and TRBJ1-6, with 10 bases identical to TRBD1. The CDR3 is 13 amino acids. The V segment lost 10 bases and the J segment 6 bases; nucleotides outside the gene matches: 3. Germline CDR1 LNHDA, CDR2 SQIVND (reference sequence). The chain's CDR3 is CATRTGGNSPLHF. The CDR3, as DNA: TGTGCCACTCGGACAGGGGGTAATTCACCCCTCCACTTT.

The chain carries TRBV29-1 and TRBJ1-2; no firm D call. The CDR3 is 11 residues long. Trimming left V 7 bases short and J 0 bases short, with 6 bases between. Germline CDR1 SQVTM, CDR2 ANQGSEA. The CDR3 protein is CSGSTNYGYTF. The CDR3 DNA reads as TGCAGCGGTAGTACTAACTATGGCTACACCTTC.

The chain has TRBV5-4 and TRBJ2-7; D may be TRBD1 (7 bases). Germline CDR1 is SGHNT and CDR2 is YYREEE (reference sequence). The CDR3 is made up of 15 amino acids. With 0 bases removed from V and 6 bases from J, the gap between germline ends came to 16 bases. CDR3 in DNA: TGTGCCAGCAGCTTGGTGTCAGGGGGGAAGAGCGAGCAGTACTTC. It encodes CASSLVSGGKSEQYF.

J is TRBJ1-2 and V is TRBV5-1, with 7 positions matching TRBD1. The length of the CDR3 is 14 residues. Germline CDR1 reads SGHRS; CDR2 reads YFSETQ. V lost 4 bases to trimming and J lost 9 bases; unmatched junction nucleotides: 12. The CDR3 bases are TGCGCCAGCAGCCCCCACCCCACGGGACAGAGCTACACCTTC. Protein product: CASSPHPTGQSYTF.

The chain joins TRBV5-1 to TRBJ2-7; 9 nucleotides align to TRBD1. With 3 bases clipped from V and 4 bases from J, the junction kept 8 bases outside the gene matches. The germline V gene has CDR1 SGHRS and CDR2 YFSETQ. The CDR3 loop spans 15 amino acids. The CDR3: CASSSGDREKYEQYF. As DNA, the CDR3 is TGCGCCAGCAGCTCTGGGGACAGGGAGAAATACGAGCAGTACTTC.